The sequence of this TCR beta chain was determined in a study of monozygotic twins with cystic fibrosis. Looking at the study overall: Library input was 2.5 to 3.5 micrograms of fragmented DNA, with about 15 PCR cycles.

As concerns this clone: Antigen: not known.

Losses at the gene ends were 4 bases for V and 10 bases for J; bases not matched to a gene: 3. The CDR3 spans 13 residues. The germline gives CDR1 WNHNN, CDR2 SYGVQD (reference sequence). Study-level findings and limits: No link emerged between shared CDR3 counts and age, concordance or severity. Clonality was generally low (median about 0.0097), higher in the most severe patients. Monozygotic CF twins shared more identical nucleotide clonotypes than unrelated patients.

Assay: immunoSEQ multiplex PCR; the TCRdb copy retains only in-frame clones and omits some. The sample has around 15,000 clones; around 87% are singletons. V and J are TRBV10-1 and TRBJ1-6; 8 nucleotides match TRBD1. This TCR was sampled from a boy between 10 and 17 years old with cystic fibrosis. The sequencing sample was made of blood. CDR3 protein: CASSGQGRSPLHF. The DNA for the CDR3 is TGCGCCAGCAGTGGACAGGGGAGGTCACCCCTCCACTTT.